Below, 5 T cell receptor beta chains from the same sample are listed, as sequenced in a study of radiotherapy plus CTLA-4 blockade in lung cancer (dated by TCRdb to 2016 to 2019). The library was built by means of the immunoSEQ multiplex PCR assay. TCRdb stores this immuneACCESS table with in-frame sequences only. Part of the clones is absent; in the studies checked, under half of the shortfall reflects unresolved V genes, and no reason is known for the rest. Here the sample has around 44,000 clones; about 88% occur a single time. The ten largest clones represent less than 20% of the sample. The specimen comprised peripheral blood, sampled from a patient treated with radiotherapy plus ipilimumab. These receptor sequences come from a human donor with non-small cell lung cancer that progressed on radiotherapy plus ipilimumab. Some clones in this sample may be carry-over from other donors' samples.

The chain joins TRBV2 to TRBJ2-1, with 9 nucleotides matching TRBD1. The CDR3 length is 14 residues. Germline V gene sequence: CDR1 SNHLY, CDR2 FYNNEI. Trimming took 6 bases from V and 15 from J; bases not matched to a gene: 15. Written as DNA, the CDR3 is TGTGCCAGCAGCGAGACGCTCCGGGACAGGGACCTGTTCTTC. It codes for CASSETLRDRDLFF.

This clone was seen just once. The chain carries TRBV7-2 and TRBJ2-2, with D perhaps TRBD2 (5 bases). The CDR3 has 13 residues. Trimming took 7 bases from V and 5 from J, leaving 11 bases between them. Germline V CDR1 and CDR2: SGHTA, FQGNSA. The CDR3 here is CASKVRGTGELFF. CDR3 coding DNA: TGTGCCAGCAAAGTTCGAGGGACCGGGGAGCTGTTTTTT.

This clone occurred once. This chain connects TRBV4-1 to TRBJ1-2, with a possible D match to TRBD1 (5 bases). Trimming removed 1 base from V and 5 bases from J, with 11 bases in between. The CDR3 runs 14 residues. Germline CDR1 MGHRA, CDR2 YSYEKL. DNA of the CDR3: TGCGCCAGCAGCCAAGCCGACAGTCGATATGGCTACACCTTC. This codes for CASSQADSRYGYTF.

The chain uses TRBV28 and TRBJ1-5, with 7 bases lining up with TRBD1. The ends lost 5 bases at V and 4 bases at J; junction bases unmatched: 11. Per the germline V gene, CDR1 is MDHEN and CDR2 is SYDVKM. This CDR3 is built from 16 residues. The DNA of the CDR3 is TGTGCCAGCAGTCAGACCGGGACAGCAAGGAATCAGCCCCAGCATTTT. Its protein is CASSQTGTARNQPQHF.

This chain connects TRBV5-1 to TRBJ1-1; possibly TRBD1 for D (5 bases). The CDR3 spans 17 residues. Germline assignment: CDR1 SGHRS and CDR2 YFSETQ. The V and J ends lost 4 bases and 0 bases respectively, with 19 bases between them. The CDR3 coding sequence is TGCGCCAGCAGCAAGCCGGGGGGACTAAGCATGAACACTGAAGCTTTCTTT. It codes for CASSKPGGLSMNTEAFF.